Below, 5 T cell receptor beta chains from the same sample are listed, as sequenced in a study of OX40 agonist ivuxolimab in advanced cancers. Sequenced by immunoSEQ multiplex PCR; TCRdb stores in-frame clones only, minus some. The sample shows some 100,000 clones, approximately 90% of them seen only once. Source: CD4+ or CD8+ T cells sorted from blood, taken in a trial of the OX40 agonist ivuxolimab. These receptors were collected from an adult with an advanced solid tumor such as melanoma, head and neck, liver or kidney cancer.

This clone was seen only once. CDR3 region: CASSLEASGSNGYTF. CDR3 coding DNA: TGCGCCAGCAGCTTGGAGGCCTCAGGGTCCAACGGCTACACCTTC. The gene calls are TRBV5-1 and TRBJ1-2; a weak D match, TRBD1 (5 bases). This CDR3 has 15 amino acids. The V end was cut by 0 bases, the J end by 8 bases, with 17 bases between. Germline-derived CDR1 and CDR2 are SGHRS and YFSETQ.

V usage is TRBV28 and J usage is TRBJ1-5, with TRBD1 identical over 8 bases. This CDR3 spans 16 amino acids. CDR1 is MDHEN and CDR2 is SYDVKM in the germline V gene. The J segment lost 4 bases and the V segment lost 3 bases, leaving 8 bases of the junction unmatched. The CDR3 reads CASSLDRVGMNQPQHF. The CDR3, as DNA: TGTGCCAGCAGTTTGGACAGGGTTGGGATGAATCAGCCCCAGCATTTT.

This clone occurred once. The rearrangement uses TRBV14 and TRBJ2-3, with D perhaps assigned TRBD1 or TRBD2 (5 bases each). Germline loops: CDR1 SGHDN, CDR2 FVKESK. The V end lost 1 base, the J end lost 8 bases, and 10 bases lay between the germline ends. The CDR3 extends over 13 amino acids. CDR3 sequence (DNA): TGTGCCAGCAGCCAAGTAGACGGGGCTACGCAGTATTTT. Amino acids: CASSQVDGATQYF.

Comment on this clone: One end of the junction fails to match germline, which may point to a read error. The gene calls are TRBV25-1 and TRBJ2-2; D is perhaps TRBD2 (6 bases). Germline assignment: CDR1 MGHDK and CDR2 SYGVNS. The CDR3 is 14 residues long. This CDR3 reads CASTRDSPSGELFF. CDR3 in DNA: TGTGCGAGCACGCGGGACTCCCCGTCCGGGGAGCTGTTTTTT. Supplemented by reference TRBV25-1 and TRBJ2-2, the full variable domain reads EADIYQTPRYLVIGTGKKITLECSQTMGHDKMYWYQQDPGMELHLIHYSYGVNSTEKGDLSSESTVSRIRTEHFPLTLESARPSHTSQYLCASTRDSPSGELFFGEGSRLTVL.

This chain connects TRBV30 to TRBJ1-2; TRBD1 matches at 8 bases. The CDR3 totals 13 residues. Trimming cost V 3 bases and J 6 bases; bases outside gene matches: 6. The germline V gene has CDR1 GTSNPN and CDR2 SVGIG (reference sequence). As DNA, the CDR3 is TGTGCCTGGAGGGCAGGGGGCGTCGATGGCTACACCTTC. It codes for CAWRAGGVDGYTF.